There are a few counts of the clone carrying this T cell receptor (beta chain). As yet, its antigen is unknown. This entry belongs to a study of shared clonotypes between healthy human individuals. General observations from the study: Sharing of clonotypes among donors was expected to vary with sequencing depth. Tissue TCR repertoires likely differ from these blood-only repertoires.

Donors included only healthy HIV-negative adults lacking recent acute infections or vaccinations. Genomic DNA of each subset was evenly split across several immunoSEQ plates. Method: immunoSEQ multiplex PCR; TCRdb's copy keeps in-frame clones and lacks some. Of approximately 480,000 clones listed, approximately 79% are singletons. Germline V CDR1 and CDR2: MNHEY, SMNVEV (reference sequence). This CDR3 contains 15 residues. Trimming removed 4 bases from V and 2 bases from J, with 12 bases in between. Sequencing was done on a sample of PBMCs. The sequence was obtained from a woman in her thirties or forties in good health. Some clones in this sample may be carry-over from other donors' samples. V usage is TRBV27 and J usage is TRBJ1-5, with D unclear. CDR3: CASSSNGWGNQPQHF. DNA of the CDR3: TGTGCCAGCAGTTCCAACGGGTGGGGCAATCAGCCCCAGCATTTT.